These T cell receptor beta chains were read from a single sample in a study of molecular identifiers for immune sequencing clone quantification. TCRdb re-analysed the PCR reads in MiXCR, keeping a single row per CDR3 protein. The data contain about 630,000 distinct CDR3 sequences, around 25% of them singletons. Sequenced input: naive CD8+ T cells from blood, with Jurkat cell RNA spiked in. These receptors all stem from a human donor in good health. Some libraries in this study had Jurkat cell RNA spiked in. Both conserved end residues are part of each CDR3. The D gene is left open where the match is weak. Some rows mark clone size as missing; the rest say once, few, many or name a class of expanded clone.

clone_size | j_call | v_call | d_call | cdr3_aa | cdr3_nt
few | TRBJ1-2 | TRBV6-1 | NA | CASRPPSDSPNYGYTF | TGTGCCAGCAGACCCCCTTCGGACAGTCCTAACTATGGCTACACCTTC
few | TRBJ1-2 | TRBV4-3 | NA | CASSLNPGEQPNYGYTF | TGCGCCAGCAGCCTCAATCCCGGGGAACAGCCAAACTATGGCTACACCTTC
once | TRBJ2-7 | TRBV7-8 | NA | CASSPVQGQGHEQYF | TGTGCCAGCAGCCCGGTCCAGGGGCAAGGCCACGAGCAGTACTTC
many | TRBJ2-3 | TRBV5-5 | NA | CASSFPGLQVLDTQYF | TGTGCCAGCAGTTTCCCGGGACTGCAAGTCCTCGATACGCAGTATTTT
NA | TRBJ2-2 | TRBV4-3 | NA | CASSQVSSGSYLESNTGELFF | TGCGCCAGCAGCCAAGTATCGAGCGGGTCTTATCTAGAGTCGAACACCGGGGAGCTGTTTTTT
few | TRBJ2-1 | TRBV4-3 | NA | CASSQVSSGNEQFF | TGCGCCAGCAGCCAAGTTAGTAGCGGCAATGAGCAGTTCTTC
many | TRBJ2-6 | TRBV7-9 | NA | CASSQPSISGANVLTF | TGTGCCAGCAGCCAACCCTCTATCTCTGGGGCCAACGTCCTGACTTTC
NA | TRBJ1-1 | TRBV12-3/TRBV12-4 | NA | CASSLIGGVNTEAFF | TGTGCCAGCAGTTTGATTGGGGGCGTGAACACTGAAGCTTTCTTT
many | TRBJ2-7 | TRBV19 | NA | CASSIGLSYEQYF | TGTGCCAGTAGTATTGGACTATCCTACGAGCAGTACTTC
NA | TRBJ1-4 | TRBV6-2/TRBV6-3 | NA | CASSTIRMGQNGEKLFF | TGTGCCAGCAGTACCATTCGCATGGGACAAAACGGAGAAAAACTGTTTTTT
many | TRBJ2-3 | TRBV5-4 | TRBD1 | CASSFGTGGPDTQYF | TGTGCCAGCAGCTTCGGGACAGGGGGTCCAGATACGCAGTATTTT
few | TRBJ2-2 | TRBV7-9 | TRBD1 | CASSPDRGNTGELFF | TGTGCCAGCAGCCCGGACAGGGGGAACACCGGGGAGCTGTTTTTT
NA | TRBJ1-2 | TRBV7-2 | NA | CASSPLGGFYGYTF | TGTGCCAGCAGCCCCTTGGGGGGTTTCTATGGCTACACCTTC
many | TRBJ2-3 | TRBV28 | NA | CASIPAGGGDTQYF | TGTGCCAGCATCCCAGCGGGTGGGGGAGATACGCAGTATTTT
many | TRBJ1-5 | TRBV29-1 | NA | CSVVRADGNQPQHF | TGCAGCGTTGTTAGGGCTGATGGCAATCAGCCCCAGCATTTT
NA | TRBJ2-7 | TRBV4-3 | NA | CASSQGRGGPRAEQYF | TGCGCCAGCAGCCAGGGGCGCGGAGGTCCTCGGGCCGAGCAGTACTTC
NA | TRBJ2-7 | TRBV7-8 | TRBD2 | CASSLYTGEGSEQYF | TGTGCCAGCAGCTTATATACGGGGGAGGGCAGCGAGCAGTACTTC
many | TRBJ2-3 | TRBV5-1 | NA | CASSVTPDTQYF | TGCGCCAGCAGCGTTACACCAGATACGCAGTATTTT
many | TRBJ2-2 | TRBV11-2 | NA | CASSLVTTGELFF | TGTGCCAGCAGCTTAGTTACGACCGGGGAGCTGTTTTTT
many | TRBJ1-5 | TRBV6-6 | TRBD1 | CASSYVGTGFVPQHF | TGTGCCAGCAGTTACGTCGGGACAGGGTTCGTGCCCCAGCATTTT
few | TRBJ2-7 | TRBV29-1 | TRBD2 | CSVSLAGASYEQYF | TGCAGCGTTTCCCTAGCGGGGGCATCCTACGAGCAGTACTTC
NA | TRBJ1-2 | TRBV5-4 | TRBD1 | CASSSTGDFGYTF | TGTGCCAGCAGCTCAACAGGGGATTTTGGCTACACCTTC
many | TRBJ2-7 | TRBV7-9 | NA | CASSLARGDRAYEQYF | TGTGCCAGCAGCTTAGCGCGGGGGGACAGGGCCTACGAGCAGTACTTC
NA | TRBJ2-1 | TRBV11-2 | NA | CASSLGWVNEQFF | TGTGCCAGCAGCTTGGGTTGGGTGAATGAGCAGTTCTTC
many | TRBJ1-5 | TRBV18 | NA | CASSPIRGEGQPQHF | TGTGCCAGCTCACCAATCCGGGGCGAGGGACAGCCCCAGCATTTT
NA | TRBJ2-6 | TRBV13 | NA | CASSLAGAPVLTF | TGTGCCAGCAGCTTAGCCGGGGCCCCCGTCCTGACTTTC
NA | TRBJ1-2 | TRBV7-6 | NA | CASSLGGEGYGCTF | TGTGCCAGCAGCTTAGGGGGGGAGGGCTATGGCTGCACCTTC
NA | TRBJ1-1 | TRBV20-1 | NA | CSALSMITEAFF | TGCAGTGCTTTGAGTATGATCACTGAAGCTTTCTTT
many | TRBJ2-5 | TRBV12-3/TRBV12-4 | TRBD2 | CASSRTGGSETQYF | TGTGCCAGCAGCCGCACGGGAGGGTCGGAGACCCAGTACTTC
few | TRBJ2-6 | TRBV27 | NA | CASSLIGVYGANVLTF | TGTGCCAGCAGTTTGATCGGGGTCTATGGGGCCAACGTCCTGACTTTC
many | TRBJ2-7 | TRBV29-1 | NA | CSVESGNISYEQYF | TGCAGCGTTGAGTCGGGGAATATCTCCTACGAGCAGTACTTC
few | TRBJ2-3 | TRBV7-6 | NA | CASSLGTFGDTQYF | TGTGCCAGCAGCTTAGGAACTTTTGGGGATACGCAGTATTTT
many | TRBJ2-3 | TRBV5-6 | NA | CASSLEGRGGSDTQYF | TGTGCCAGCAGCTTGGAGGGGCGGGGTGGCTCAGATACGCAGTATTTT
NA | TRBJ2-7 | TRBV19 | NA | CASSMGGKSSEQYF | TGTGCCAGTAGCATGGGGGGCAAGTCGAGCGAGCAGTACTTC
many | TRBJ1-2 | TRBV28 | NA | CASSFRGGNYGYTF | TGTGCCAGCAGTTTTCGAGGAGGGAACTATGGCTACACCTTC
NA | TRBJ2-2 | TRBV9 | TRBD2 | CASSTSGAHTGELFF | TGTGCCAGCAGCACTAGCGGGGCGCACACCGGGGAGCTGTTTTTT
many | TRBJ2-5 | TRBV7-9 | NA | CASSLGVGTRDRETQYF | TGTGCCAGCAGCTTGGGCGTCGGGACCCGTGACCGAGAGACCCAGTACTTC
NA | TRBJ2-3 | TRBV3-1 | NA | CASSRRDIDTQYF | TGTGCCAGCAGCCGCCGGGACATAGATACGCAGTATTTT
many | TRBJ2-7 | TRBV25-1 | NA | CASSDSLRGYEQYF | TGTGCCAGCAGTGACAGCCTGAGGGGCTACGAGCAGTACTTC
few | TRBJ2-1 | TRBV7-3 | TRBD2 | CASRLGGSSYNEQFF | TGTGCCAGCAGATTGGGGGGGAGCTCCTACAATGAGCAGTTCTTC